This passage covers 26 T cell receptor beta chains from one sample sequenced in a study of blood T cells in healthy people across ages. The second PCR ran about 7 to 12 cycles with a sample-barcoded 5' primer and J-beta primers. TCRdb called the 5' RACE reads again in MiXCR, with one record for every CDR3 protein. The sample shows around 1.7 million distinct CDR3 sequences, 28% of them seen only once. Sequencing input: blood. These receptors originate from a woman in her twenties or thirties in good health.

This clonotype showed up many times. The chain couples TRBV24-1 to TRBJ2-7, with TRBD1 matching 9 bases. V lost 8 bases and J lost 4; bases outside the gene matches: 5. Germline V CDR1 and CDR2: KGHDR, SFDVKD. This CDR3 region has 13 residues. This CDR3 is CATTAGQGYEQYF. The CDR3 DNA reads as TGTGCCACCACCGCGGGACAGGGATACGAGCAGTACTTC.

This clonotype was observed a few times. The chain uses TRBV4-3 and TRBJ2-7; TRBD2 agrees at 9 bases. The V and J ends lost 0 bases and 6 bases, in that order; junction bases with no gene match: 12. Germline V CDR1 and CDR2: LGHNA, YSLEER. The CDR3 consists of 17 residues. CDR3 residues: CASSQDSGGGRDPEQYF. The CDR3 coding sequence is TGCGCCAGCAGCCAAGATAGTGGCGGCGGGAGGGATCCCGAGCAGTACTTC.

V and J are TRBV5-1 and TRBJ1-6; 10 bases line up with TRBD1. CDR1 is SGHRS and CDR2 is YFSETQ in the germline V gene. CDR3 length: 15 residues. Unmatched junction bases numbered 8, after V lost 4 bases and J lost 10 bases. The CDR3 coding sequence is TGCGCCAGCAGCATGACAGGGGGCGTAGGGTCACCCCTCCACTTT. The encoded protein is CASSMTGGVGSPLHF. Looking up the rest from reference TRBV5-1 and TRBJ1-6 gives the full variable domain: KAGVTQTPRYLIKTRGQQVTLSCSPISGHRSVSWYQQTPGQGLQFLFEYFSETQRNKGNFPGRFSGRQFSNSRSEMNVSTLELGDSALYLCASSMTGGVGSPLHFGNGTRLTVT.

Regarding this clonotype: Sequence at one end of the junction differs from germline and may be a read error. The chain recombines TRBV7-2 with TRBJ2-5; D gene ambiguous. The CDR3 consists of 14 residues. Looked up from germline, CDR1 is SGHTA and CDR2 is FQGNSA. In DNA, the CDR3 is TGTGTCAGCAGCTTAAGCTCGGCCCAAGAGACCCAGTACTTC. Translating it yields CVSSLSSAQETQYF.

The rearrangement links TRBV20-1 to TRBJ2-7; possibly TRBD2 for D (6 bases). CDR3 length: 15 residues. The germline V gene encodes CDR1 DFQATT and CDR2 SNEGSKA (reference sequence). V lost 6 bases and J 0 bases, leaving 18 bases between the germline ends. The DNA of the CDR3 is TGCAGTGCCAACCTGGTTGGGAGGCACTCCTACGAGCAGTACTTC. As protein: CSANLVGRHSYEQYF.

This clonotype has just one count. This chain uses TRBV7-9 with TRBJ1-1, with TRBD1 as a possible D gene (6 bases). This CDR3 spans 14 amino acids. Deletions cut 3 bases from V and 1 base from J, with 9 bases between. Looked up from germline, CDR1 is SEHNR and CDR2 is FQNEAQ (reference sequence). This chain's CDR3 is CASSFIQGNTEAFF. CDR3 nucleotides: TGTGCCAGCAGCTTTATACAGGGGAACACTGAAGCTTTCTTT.

This clonotype showed up just a few times. The chain is built from TRBV12-3 or TRBV12-4 and TRBJ2-6; TRBD1 matches 8 bases. The trim removed 5 bases at V and 2 bases at J, leaving 2 bases unmatched. This CDR3 is built from 15 residues. The CDR3 is CASSIQGAGANVLTF. The CDR3 bases are TGTGCCAGCAGTATACAGGGGGCTGGGGCCAACGTCCTGACTTTC.

This clonotype was counted a few times. This chain links TRBV5-1 with TRBJ1-1; no reliable D call. V was shortened by 2 bases and J by 4 bases, with 6 bases between the two germline ends. This CDR3 region has 12 residues. Germline V gene data show CDR1 as SGHRS and CDR2 as YFSETQ. The CDR3 sequence: CASSFAGTEAFF. For the CDR3, the DNA is TGCGCCAGCAGCTTTGCAGGCACTGAAGCTTTCTTT.

This clonotype was seen at least ten times. V and J are TRBV4-1 and TRBJ2-1, with 8 bases aligning to TRBD2. The CDR3 has 16 amino acids. Trimming took 0 bases from V and 6 from J; bases not matched to a gene: 7. CDR1 and CDR2 (germline): MGHRA, YSYEKL. In DNA form, the CDR3 reads TGCGCCAGCAGCCAAGATAACGGACTAGCTACCAATGAGCAGTTCTTC. Protein sequence: CASSQDNGLATNEQFF.

Only a few counts were recorded for this clonotype. This rearrangement joins TRBV9 to TRBJ2-1; the match to TRBD2 covers 14 bases. The CDR3 totals 16 residues. Germline lookup yields CDR1 SGDLS and CDR2 YYNGEE. After removal of 4 bases from V and 12 bases from J, the junction contained 12 bases not matched to a gene. Written as DNA, the CDR3 is TGTGCCAGCAGCTCCCCGACTAGCGGGGGGGCTGGGGGGCAGTTCTTC. Encoded protein: CASSSPTSGGAGGQFF.

This clonotype has a handful of counts. The gene calls are TRBV21-1 and TRBJ2-5; the tabulated D call, TRBD2, remains unverified against the DNA. TRBV21-1 is designated a pseudogene. The CDR3 has 16 residues. This CDR3 reads CASSKLSGGAGETQYF. The CDR3 DNA reads as TGTGCCAGCAGCAAGCTTAGCGGGGGGGCAGGAGAGACCCAGTACTTC.

J is TRBJ2-5 and V is TRBV29-1; D call uncertain. The last part of the DNA fits TRBJ2-7 better; the J call may be wrong. CDR1 is SQVTM and CDR2 is ANQGSEA in the germline V gene. The CDR3 is 15 residues long. The chain's CDR3 is CSVEGTPEGFYEQYF. The CDR3 region has the DNA TGCAGCGTTGAAGGGACCCCGGAAGGTTTCTACGAGCAGTACTTC.

The table lists this clonotype with a few counts. The V and J genes are TRBV20-1 and TRBJ1-1, with D maybe TRBD1 (5 bases). CDR1 and CDR2 (germline): DFQATT, SNEGSKA (reference sequence). The CDR3 loop spans 14 amino acids. V dropped 2 bases and J dropped 0 bases, with 10 bases sitting between them. The CDR3 DNA reads as TGCAGTGCTAGACAACTGGGGCTGAACACTGAAGCTTTCTTT. Protein: CSARQLGLNTEAFF.

V gene TRBV6-5 combines with J gene TRBJ2-5, with TRBD2 matching over 14 bases. V lost 2 bases, J lost 5 bases, and 7 bases stayed unmatched. The germline V gene has CDR1 MNHEY and CDR2 SVGAGI. This CDR3 spans 17 amino acids. The CDR3 is CASSYRGLAGGRETQYF. DNA of the CDR3: TGTGCCAGCAGTTACCGTGGACTAGCGGGAGGAAGGGAGACCCAGTACTTC.

The chain carries TRBV30 and TRBJ2-5, with 7 bases matching TRBD2. Germline assignment: CDR1 GTSNPN and CDR2 SVGIG (reference sequence). Trimming removed 2 bases from V and 1 base from J; junction bases left unmatched: 4. The CDR3 is made up of 14 amino acids. CDR3 protein: CAWSLGGGQETQYF. In nucleotides, the CDR3 is TGTGCCTGGAGTTTGGGGGGGGGCCAAGAGACCCAGTACTTC.

This clonotype has ten or more counts. A much larger clone lies one base from this, so it may be a read error. V is TRBV20-1 and J is TRBJ2-1; D may be TRBD2 (5 bases). The DNA end lines up better with TRBJ2-7; the J call may be wrong. CDR3 length: 15 residues. Germline-derived CDR1 and CDR2 are DFQATT and SNEGSKA (reference sequence). CDR3 nucleotides: TGCAGTGCTAGGAGGGCGGGTGTCCCCTACAATGAGCAGTACTTC. Its protein product is CSARRAGVPYNEQYF.

Comment on this clonotype: A much larger clonotype is one base distant, so this may be a read error. V usage is TRBV20-1 and J usage is TRBJ2-4; TRBD1 matches 7 bases. The CDR3 is made up of 13 amino acids. Germline loops: CDR1 DFQATT, CDR2 SNEGSKA (reference sequence). V lost 7 bases, J lost 3 bases, and 6 bases stayed unmatched. The CDR3 reads CSVKDRRKNIQYF. As DNA, the CDR3 is TGCAGTGTCAAGGACAGGCGCAAAAACATTCAGTACTTC.

The chain couples TRBV12-3 or TRBV12-4 to TRBJ1-5; perhaps TRBD1 as D (5 bases). Between the trimmed V and J ends, which lost 6 bases and 4 bases, there was a span of 13 bases. There are 14 residues in the CDR3. CDR3 sequence reads: CASSRDSRNQPQHF. CDR3 in DNA: TGTGCCAGCAGCCGAGACAGTCGGAATCAGCCCCAGCATTTT.

Turning to this clonotype: A much larger clone lies one base from this, so it may be a read error. The chain has TRBV29-1 and TRBJ2-5; a possible D gene is TRBD2 (5 bases). TRBJ2-7 matches the DNA end more closely, so the J call is doubtful. The CDR3 is 15 residues long. Germline lookup yields CDR1 SQVTM and CDR2 ANQGSEA. In DNA, the CDR3 is TGCAGCGGCTCCCTTGAAGCCAGGCGAGGGTACGAGCAGTACTTC. Translation gives CSGSLEARRGYEQYF.

J is TRBJ2-2 and V is TRBV4-3, with 7 nucleotides matching TRBD2. V was pared by 0 bases and J by 2 bases, with 6 bases of the junction left unmatched. This CDR3 region has 17 residues. CDR1 LGHNA and CDR2 YSLEER come from the germline V gene. CDR3 sequence: CASSQDALAANTGELFF. The DNA of the CDR3 is TGCGCCAGCAGCCAAGATGCGCTAGCGGCCAACACCGGGGAGCTGTTTTTT.

This clonotype was counted between two and nine times. The rearrangement joins TRBV12-3 or TRBV12-4 to TRBJ2-5; the D is unclear. Trimming cost V 4 bases and J 4 bases, with 13 bases left between them. CDR3 length: 14 residues. This CDR3 is CASSYRVQPETQYF. The CDR3 DNA follows: TGTGCCAGCAGTTACCGGGTCCAACCAGAGACCCAGTACTTC.

This chain links TRBV12-3 or TRBV12-4 with TRBJ2-5; D possibly matches TRBD1 or TRBD2 (5 bases each). Judging by the DNA end, TRBJ2-7 fits better; the J call may be wrong. This CDR3 comprises 13 residues. CDR3 in amino acids: CASREAGLYEQYF. CDR3 sequence (DNA): TGTGCCAGCAGGGAGGCAGGGCTCTACGAGCAGTACTTC.

This chain links TRBV5-1 with TRBJ2-1; tentative D call: TRBD2 (6 bases). Trimming left V 0 bases short and J 6 bases short, with 13 bases between. CDR3 length: 15 amino acids. The germline gives CDR1 SGHRS, CDR2 YFSETQ. In DNA, the CDR3 is TGCGCCAGCAGCTTGGCGGGAGCGGAGGTCAATGAGCAGTTCTTC. Translating gives CASSLAGAEVNEQFF. The whole variable domain, filled in from reference TRBV5-1 and TRBJ2-1, reads KAGVTQTPRYLIKTRGQQVTLSCSPISGHRSVSWYQQTPGQGLQFLFEYFSETQRNKGNFPGRFSGRQFSNSRSEMNVSTLELGDSALYLCASSLAGAEVNEQFFGPGTRLTVL.

This clonotype was counted many times. V and J are TRBV10-3 and TRBJ2-7, with TRBD2 as a possible D gene (6 bases). CDR3 length: 13 residues. Germline CDR1 is ENHRY and CDR2 is SYGVKD. Trimming pared 10 bases from V and 6 bases from J, leaving 19 bases between. The CDR3 protein is CATSTSRGGEQYF. The CDR3 DNA is TGTGCCACATCAACTTCGAGGGGAGGCGAGCAGTACTTC.

This clonotype came up many times. In DNA, the CDR3 is TGTGCCATCAGCTACACCATTACCTACGAGCAGTACTTC. Protein: CAISYTITYEQYF. V and J are TRBV10-3 and TRBJ2-7, with D hard to call. CDR3 size: 13 residues. V lost 6 bases, J lost 2 bases, and 11 bases lay in between. Germline CDR1 ENHRY, CDR2 SYGVKD.

Only a few counts were recorded for this clonotype. The chain carries TRBV18 and TRBJ2-1; no clear D gene. Germline lookup yields CDR1 KGHSH and CDR2 LQKENI. The V and J ends lost 10 bases and 5 bases respectively, with 3 bases between them. The CDR3 contains 9 residues. CDR3 loop: CAKNNEQFF. In DNA form, the CDR3 reads TGTGCCAAGAACAATGAGCAGTTCTTC.